Listed below are T cell receptor beta chains from one sample, sequenced in a study of T cell responses to AZD1222 COVID-19 vaccine. Data came from immunoSEQ multiplex PCR; TCRdb stores just in-frame clones and leaves some out. The table shows approximately 100,000 clones, with roughly 89% occurring only once. The specimen comprised peripheral blood, sampled on day 0 of AZD1222 vaccination. Receptor source: an adult in good health. Both conserved end residues are part of each CDR3. The order of the fields is D gene, V gene, J gene, clone size, CDR3 protein, CDR3 DNA. A D gene is named only where the DNA matches it firmly. Rows may omit the clone size; those that give it use once, few, many or a size class.

-,TRBV7-9,TRBJ1-3,-,CASSPRISQGPGNTIYF,TGTGCCAGCAGCCCGCGGATATCGCAGGGGCCTGGAAACACCATATATTTT
-,TRBV7-9,TRBJ1-3,once,CASSLGAVRGNTIYF,TGTGCCAGCAGCTTAGGAGCCGTCAGGGGAAACACCATATATTTT
-,TRBV6-5,TRBJ2-5,-,CASSYGATVQETQYF,TGTGCCAGCAGTTACGGGGCGACAGTCCAAGAGACCCAGTACTTC
-,TRBV27,TRBJ1-4,-,CANRRAGEKLFF,TGTGCCAACAGACGGGCCGGCGAAAAACTGTTTTTT
TRBD1,TRBV18,TRBJ1-6,-,CASSRTGGDNSPLHF,TGTGCCAGCTCACGGACAGGGGGAGATAATTCACCCCTCCACTTT
-,TRBV28,TRBJ2-2,-,CASSLTPTGTGELFF,TGTGCCAGCAGTTTAACCCCGACGGGTACCGGGGAGCTGTTTTTT
-,TRBV6-5,TRBJ1-6,-,CASSPKVHSPLHF,TGTGCCAGCAGTCCTAAGGTTCATTCACCCCTCCACTTT
TRBD1,TRBV28,TRBJ2-7,-,CASKRTGPIYEQYF,TGTGCCAGCAAGAGGACAGGGCCAATCTACGAGCAGTACTTC
TRBD2,TRBV28,TRBJ2-7,-,CASSPGLVTDYEQYF,TGTGCCAGCAGTCCAGGACTAGTCACCGATTACGAGCAGTACTTC
-,TRBV5-4,TRBJ2-7,-,CASKTDFGFGEQYF,TGTGCCAGTAAGACAGATTTTGGTTTTGGTGAGCAGTACTTC
-,TRBV27,TRBJ2-2,-,CASSSARVPGELFF,TGTGCCAGCAGTTCCGCCCGGGTCCCCGGGGAGCTGTTTTTT
-,TRBV4-2,TRBJ1-5,-,CASSPLEGNQPQHF,TGTGCCAGCAGCCCTTTAGAGGGCAATCAGCCCCAGCATTTT
TRBD2,TRBV27,TRBJ2-5,-,CASSLLAGAGTQYF,TGTGCCAGCAGTTTACTAGCGGGAGCAGGGACCCAGTACTTC
-,TRBV18,TRBJ1-6,-,CASRDRQDNSPLHF,TGTGCCAGCCGCGACAGGCAGGATAATTCACCCCTCCACTTT
-,TRBV9,TRBJ2-3,-,CASTRDPGYTDTQYF,TGTGCCAGCACTCGAGATCCGGGGTACACAGATACGCAGTATTTT
-,TRBV9,TRBJ1-3,few,CASSRTSSSGNTIYF,TGTGCCAGCAGCCGGACGTCTAGCTCTGGAAACACCATATATTTT
-,TRBV5-1,TRBJ2-1,-,CASSLASGGVDEQFF,TGCGCCAGCAGCTTGGCGTCAGGCGGGGTTGATGAGCAGTTCTTC
-,TRBV11-2,TRBJ1-5,-,CASSSGEGLGRQPQHF,TGTGCCAGCAGCTCAGGGGAGGGTTTAGGCAGGCAGCCCCAGCATTTT